The rows below give T cell receptor beta chains drawn from one sample of a study of T-cell memory formation after mild COVID-19. TCRdb reprocessed the 5' RACE reads via MiXCR and lists one record per CDR3 protein. The data hold approximately 210,000 distinct CDR3 sequences, with 25% to 35% observed a single time. What was sequenced was PBMCs or a T cell subset sorted from them (not recorded which). The receptor source for this set is an adult woman who had mild COVID-19 (a few samples of this study predate the infection). Cell type and time point are not known. CDR3s include the opening cysteine and the closing phenylalanine or tryptophan. Each record gives: J gene, V gene, D gene, clone size, CDR3 DNA, CDR3 protein. D genes are given only for firm matches. Rows give clone size only sometimes, using once, few, many, or a class for an expanded clone.

TRBJ2-6 TRBV20-1 TRBD2 few TGCAGTGCTAGCGGGGGGGCCTCTGGGGCCAACGTCCTGACTTTC CSASGGASGANVLTF
TRBJ2-2 TRBV20-1 TRBD2 few TGCAGTGCTAGAGATGGGACTAGCGACACCGGGGAGCTGTTTTTT CSARDGTSDTGELFF
TRBJ1-5 TRBV2 TRBD1 - TGTGCCAGCAGCGCTCAGGGGGCCCGGCAGCCCCAGCATTTT CASSAQGARQPQHF
TRBJ1-1 TRBV7-9 TRBD1 - TGTGCCAGCAGCTCACAGGGGATAGGCACTGAAGCTTTCTTT CASSSQGIGTEAFF
TRBJ2-4 TRBV2 TRBD1 - TGTGCCAGCAAAACAGGGGGCTCATTTCAGTACTTC CASKTGGSFQYF
TRBJ2-3 TRBV4-1 - - TGCGCCAGCAGCCTCCCTCCCCGGAGGCAGTATTTT CASSLPPRRQYF
TRBJ2-7 TRBV7-8 - - TGTGCCAGCAGCAAGAGGGGGGAGCCAGAGTACGAGCAGTACTTC CASSKRGEPEYEQYF
TRBJ2-3 TRBV24-1 - few TGTGCCACCAGTGATCCCCAGCGGGCGTTATATGGACTCCGCGATACGCAGTATTTT CATSDPQRALYGLRDTQYF
TRBJ2-1 TRBV6-2/TRBV6-3 - - TGTGCCAGCAGTAACCCGGGACCGAGCTCCTACAATGAGCAGTTCTTC CASSNPGPSSYNEQFF
TRBJ2-5 TRBV12-3/TRBV12-4 TRBD2 - TGTGCCAGCAGTCTCAGGACTAGCGGACAAGAGACCCAGTACTTC CASSLRTSGQETQYF
TRBJ2-7 TRBV7-9 - - TGTGCCAGCAGCCCTGCAGGCGGGTGGCAGTACTTC CASSPAGGWQYF
TRBJ1-5 TRBV5-1 - few TGCGCCAGCAGCTTGGCCCACAATCAGCCCCAGCATTTT CASSLAHNQPQHF
TRBJ2-7 TRBV5-1 TRBD1 - TGCGCCAGCAGCGTGACAGGGGAAGGGGAGCAGTACTTC CASSVTGEGEQYF
TRBJ2-7 TRBV10-3 - few TGTGCCATCAGTGAGTCAAGGGTCGGAGGACTCAGCTCCTACGAGCAGTACTTC CAISESRVGGLSSYEQYF
TRBJ2-5 TRBV5-1 - few TGCGCCAGCAGTGACGGGGGCATAGGGGAGACCCAGTACTTC CASSDGGIGETQYF
TRBJ2-3 TRBV5-1 - once TGCGCCAGCAGCCCCGCCGAAAGCCGGGATACGCAGTATTTT CASSPAESRDTQYF
TRBJ2-5 TRBV4-2 - - TGTGCCAGCAGCCAAGAGGAGGGGATAGTAGAGACCCAGTACTTC CASSQEEGIVETQYF
TRBJ2-7 TRBV4-1 - - TGCGCCAGCAGCCAAGATCTTCAACTACCCTACGAGCAGTACTTC CASSQDLQLPYEQYF